The T cell receptor (beta chain) under discussion was sequenced for a study of T cells in Graves' hyperthyroidism and ophthalmopathy. Germline V CDR1 and CDR2: LGHDT, YNNKEL (reference sequence). The CDR3 is 12 residues long. Trimming took 8 bases from V and 4 from J, leaving 12 bases between them. This clonotype was seen repeatedly, ten times or more. RNA transcripts yielded amplified TCR beta CDR3 regions. HTBI primers were employed in a first-round RT-PCR of the TCR CDR3. TCRdb fed the multiplex PCR reads into MiXCR, producing one record per CDR3 protein. The sample contains 550,000 to 650,000 distinct CDR3 sequences, less than 15% of which appear only once.

Sequencing used blood. The sequence derives from a woman in her 40s with Graves' hyperthyroidism. The rearrangement joins TRBV3-1 to TRBJ2-7; D might be TRBD1 (6 bases). The CDR3: CASGQGQYEQYF. The CDR3 bases are TGTGCCAGCGGGCAGGGGCAATACGAGCAGTACTTC.